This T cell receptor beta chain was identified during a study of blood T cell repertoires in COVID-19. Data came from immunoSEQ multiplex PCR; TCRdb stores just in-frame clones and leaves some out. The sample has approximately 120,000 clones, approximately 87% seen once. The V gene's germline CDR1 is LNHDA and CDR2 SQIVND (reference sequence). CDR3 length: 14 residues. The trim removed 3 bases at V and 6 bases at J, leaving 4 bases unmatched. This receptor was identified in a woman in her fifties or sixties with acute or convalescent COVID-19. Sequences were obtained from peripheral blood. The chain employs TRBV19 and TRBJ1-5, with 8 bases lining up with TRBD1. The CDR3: CASSMDRAGQPQHF. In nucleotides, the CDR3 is TGTGCCAGTAGTATGGACAGGGCTGGTCAGCCCCAGCATTTT.